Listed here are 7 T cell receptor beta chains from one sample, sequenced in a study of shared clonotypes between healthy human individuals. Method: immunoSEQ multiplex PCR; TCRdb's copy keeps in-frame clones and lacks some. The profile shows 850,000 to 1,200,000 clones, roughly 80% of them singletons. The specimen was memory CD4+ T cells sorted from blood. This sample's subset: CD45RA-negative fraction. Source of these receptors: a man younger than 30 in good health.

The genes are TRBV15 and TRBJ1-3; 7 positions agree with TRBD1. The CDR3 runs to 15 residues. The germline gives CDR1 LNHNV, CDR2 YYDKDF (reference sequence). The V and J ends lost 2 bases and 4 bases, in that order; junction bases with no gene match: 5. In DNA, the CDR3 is TGTGCCACCAGCAGACAGGGGACAGCCGGAAACACCATATATTTT. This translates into CATSRQGTAGNTIYF.

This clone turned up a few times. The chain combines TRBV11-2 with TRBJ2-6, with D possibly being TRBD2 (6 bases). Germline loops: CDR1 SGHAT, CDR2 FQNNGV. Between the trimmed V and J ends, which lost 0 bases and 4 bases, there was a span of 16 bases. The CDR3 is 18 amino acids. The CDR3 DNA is TGTGCCAGCAGCTTAGATTCCCCCGTGGCGGGAGGGGCCAACGTCCTGACTTTC. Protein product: CASSLDSPVAGGANVLTF.

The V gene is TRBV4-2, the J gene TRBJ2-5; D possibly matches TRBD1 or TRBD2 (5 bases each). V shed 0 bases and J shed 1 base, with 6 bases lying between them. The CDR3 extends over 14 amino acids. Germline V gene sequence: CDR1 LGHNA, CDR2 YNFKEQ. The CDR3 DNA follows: TGTGCCAGCAGCCAAGAGGGACCCCAAGAGACCCAGTACTTC. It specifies CASSQEGPQETQYF.

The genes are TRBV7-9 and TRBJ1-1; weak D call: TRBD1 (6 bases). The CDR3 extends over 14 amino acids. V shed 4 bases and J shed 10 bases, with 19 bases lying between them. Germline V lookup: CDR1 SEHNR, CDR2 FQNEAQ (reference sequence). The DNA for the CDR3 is TGTGCCAGCAGCTCCCCCGGCCGCGGGGGGCCAGCTTTCTTT. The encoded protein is CASSSPGRGGPAFF.

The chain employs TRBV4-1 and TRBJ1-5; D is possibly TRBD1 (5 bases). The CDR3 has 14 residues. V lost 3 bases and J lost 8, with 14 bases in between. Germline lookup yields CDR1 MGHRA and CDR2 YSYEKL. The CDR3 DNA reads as TGCGCCAGCAGCCATCGTCAGGGAAATGAGCCCCAGCATTTT. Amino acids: CASSHRQGNEPQHF.

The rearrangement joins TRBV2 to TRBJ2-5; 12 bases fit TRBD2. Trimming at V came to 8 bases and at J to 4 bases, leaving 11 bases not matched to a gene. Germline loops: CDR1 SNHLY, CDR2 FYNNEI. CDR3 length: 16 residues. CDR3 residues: CASSPRLAGGRETQYF. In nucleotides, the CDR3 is TGTGCCAGCTCTCCCCGCCTAGCGGGGGGGCGAGAGACCCAGTACTTC.

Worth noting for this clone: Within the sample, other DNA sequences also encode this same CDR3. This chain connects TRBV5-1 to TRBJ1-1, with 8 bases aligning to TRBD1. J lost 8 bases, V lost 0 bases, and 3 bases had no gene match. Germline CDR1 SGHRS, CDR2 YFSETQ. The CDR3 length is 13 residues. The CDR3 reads CASSLGQGAEAFF. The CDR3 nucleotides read TGCGCCAGCAGCTTGGGGCAGGGGGCGGAAGCTTTCTTT.